A selection of T cell receptor beta chains follows, all from one sample in a study of early T cells in non-severe SARS-CoV-2 infection. TCRdb analysed the 5' RACE reads with MiXCR anew, one entry per CDR3 protein. The data contain around 77,000 distinct CDR3 sequences, more than 4% of them singletons. The sequencing here drew on whole blood, taken at baseline. These receptors were collected from an adult who was a healthcare worker with PCR-confirmed SARS-CoV-2 infection or an uninfected control (not recorded which). CDR3s include the opening cysteine and the closing phenylalanine or tryptophan. A D gene is named only where the DNA matches it firmly. Size is omitted from some rows. Given values are once, few, many or a class for expanded clones.

CDR3 length,clone size,D gene,V gene,J gene,CDR3 DNA,CDR3 protein
12,-,-,TRBV7-9,TRBJ1-4,TGTGCCAGCAGCTCGCTTTGGGGAAAACTGTTTTTT,CASSSLWGKLFF
13,many,-,TRBV9,TRBJ1-6,TGTGCCAGCTCGGACAACTATAATTCACCCCTCCACTTT,CASSDNYNSPLHF
17,many,TRBD2,TRBV9,TRBJ2-1,TGTGCCAGCAGCTTCCAGGGACTAGCGGGACCTTACAATGAGCAGTTCTTC,CASSFQGLAGPYNEQFF
14,many,TRBD2,TRBV7-2,TRBJ2-1,TGTGCCAGCAGCTTCACCTTAGCGGGAGGCGAGCAGTTCTTC,CASSFTLAGGEQFF
14,large,-,TRBV2,TRBJ2-7,TGTGCCAGCAGTGCCCCCGAGTTGGGCGACGAGCAGTACTTC,CASSAPELGDEQYF
15,many,TRBD1,TRBV14,TRBJ1-1,TGTGCCAGCAGCCCACTGGGACAGGGGGACACTGAAGCTTTCTTT,CASSPLGQGDTEAFF
12,many,-,TRBV6-5,TRBJ1-2,TGTGCCAGCAGTCCCCACACCTATGGCTACACCTTC,CASSPHTYGYTF
13,-,-,TRBV30,TRBJ1-2,TGTGCCTGGAGTGAGAGGGGCGATTATGGCTACACCTTC,CAWSERGDYGYTF
15,many,-,TRBV7-3,TRBJ1-6,TGTGCCAGCAGCTTACTCTCAGGGGATAATTCACCCCTCCACTTT,CASSLLSGDNSPLHF
12,many,-,TRBV12-3/TRBV12-4,TRBJ1-6,TGTGCCAGCAGCCTCGATTATTCACCCCTCCACTTT,CASSLDYSPLHF
18,few,TRBD1,TRBV11-2,TRBJ2-7,TGTGCCAGCAGCCTACCGAGCCTTGGACAGGGTAATCCCTACGAGCAGTACTTC,CASSLPSLGQGNPYEQYF
14,-,-,TRBV27,TRBJ1-2,TGTGCCAGCAGTTTAGGGGCGGGGATGGAGGGCTACACCTTC,CASSLGAGMEGYTF
15,-,-,TRBV29-1,TRBJ2-1,TGCAGCGCAAAAATTCCGGACAGAACCTACAATGAGCAGTTCTTC,CSAKIPDRTYNEQFF
16,few,-,TRBV5-1,TRBJ2-7,TGCGCCAGCAGCTTTATCCCCGGGACACCACCCTACGAGCAGTACTTC,CASSFIPGTPPYEQYF
14,many,TRBD2,TRBV11-2,TRBJ2-5,TGTGCCAGCAGCGGACTAGCGGGTACGGAGACCCAGTACTTC,CASSGLAGTETQYF
10,-,-,TRBV20-1,TRBJ1-1,TGCAGTGCGGACGAAGTCTGGGCTTTCTTT,CSADEVWAFF
15,many,-,TRBV7-9,TRBJ1-5,TGTGCCAGCAGCCCAAACTCGGACAGAGGCCAGCCCCAGCATTTT,CASSPNSDRGQPQHF
14,few,-,TRBV18,TRBJ1-1,TGTGCCAGCTCTCAAACCGGGCCCCGCACTGAAGCTTTCTTT,CASSQTGPRTEAFF
15,-,TRBD2,TRBV20-1,TRBJ2-5,TGCAGCGGACTAGCGGGAGAGTCGGGTATGGAGACCCAGTACTTC,CSGLAGESGMETQYF
16,many,TRBD1,TRBV7-2,TRBJ2-7,TGTGCCAGCAGCTTAGTGGGACAGAGCGAATTCTACGAGCAGTACTTC,CASSLVGQSEFYEQYF
14,many,-,TRBV29-1,TRBJ2-6,TGCAGCGTTGTTGAGGAGTCTGGGGCCAACGTCCTGACTTTC,CSVVEESGANVLTF
12,many,-,TRBV20-1,TRBJ1-1,TGCAGTGCCGAATTACATGACGCCGAAGCTTTCTTT,CSAELHDAEAFF
15,many,-,TRBV25-1,TRBJ2-5,TGTGCCAGCAGTGAAGTGGCAGTCCCACAAGAGACCCAGTACTTC,CASSEVAVPQETQYF
17,many,TRBD2,TRBV3-1,TRBJ2-1,TGTGCCAGCAGCCAAGTCCCTAGCGGGAGCTCCTACAATGAGCAGTTCTTC,CASSQVPSGSSYNEQFF
15,many,-,TRBV27,TRBJ2-7,TGTGCCAGCAGTTTATCAAAAGGGTTACCCTACGAGCAGTACTTC,CASSLSKGLPYEQYF
12,many,-,TRBV20-1,TRBJ1-6,TGCAGTGCTTTCCGACAGGTCGCAGCCCTCCACTTT,CSAFRQVAALHF
15,many,TRBD2,TRBV12-5,TRBJ2-2,TGTGCTAGTGCCTTATCGGGACTAGCGCCCGGGGAGCTGTTTTTT,CASALSGLAPGELFF
14,many,-,TRBV7-9,TRBJ2-7,TGTGCCAGCAGCTTAGTACAGATCCCCTACGAGCAGTACTTC,CASSLVQIPYEQYF
16,few,-,TRBV6-5,TRBJ1-6,TGTGCCAGCAAATTAGGAGGGGAGAGGCATAATTCACCCCTCCACTTT,CASKLGGERHNSPLHF
16,many,TRBD2,TRBV6-5,TRBJ2-1,TGTGCCAGCAGTGATTCGACTAGCGGGTCCTACAATGAGCAGTTCTTC,CASSDSTSGSYNEQFF
16,-,-,TRBV19,TRBJ2-2,TGTGCCAGTAGTAAATCCCTGACCTTCTACACCGGGGAGCTGTTTTTT,CASSKSLTFYTGELFF
16,-,-,TRBV5-1,TRBJ2-1,TGCGCCAGCAGCCGAGAGATGAGGCTTTCCTACAATGAGCAGTTCTTC,CASSREMRLSYNEQFF
13,many,-,TRBV28,TRBJ2-2,TGTGCCAGCACTTTTGGAGTTGCCGGGGAGCTGTTTTTT,CASTFGVAGELFF
16,-,-,TRBV4-2,TRBJ2-5,TGTGCCAGCAGCCAAGTTACATCCGGGACCGGAGAGACCCAGTACTTC,CASSQVTSGTGETQYF
17,-,TRBD1,TRBV4-1,TRBJ2-3,TGCGCCAGCAGCCACGGACCGGGACAGGGTTACCCAGATACGCAGTATTTT,CASSHGPGQGYPDTQYF
17,few,TRBD2,TRBV12-3/TRBV12-4,TRBJ2-1,TGTGCCAGCAGTCCCTACGGACTAGCGGCGTCCTACAATGAGCAGTTCTTC,CASSPYGLAASYNEQFF
15,-,TRBD1,TRBV7-3,TRBJ2-3,TGTGCCAGCGGGGCCAGGGGGATTGGAACAGATACGCAGTATTTT,CASGARGIGTDTQYF
14,-,-,TRBV5-1,TRBJ1-1,TGCGCCTCGGTGTCCGGGGCGATGAACACTGAAGCTTTCTTT,CASVSGAMNTEAFF
16,-,TRBD2,TRBV12-3/TRBV12-4,TRBJ2-1,TGTGCCAGCAGTTTATTAGCGGGGAGCTCCTACAATGAGCAGTTCTTC,CASSLLAGSSYNEQFF
12,many,-,TRBV29-1,TRBJ1-1,TGCAGCGTTGAAGACCCGGGAGGAGAAGCTTTCTTT,CSVEDPGGEAFF
16,few,-,TRBV15,TRBJ2-1,TGTGCCACCAGCAGAGAGTCCCTCTTCCTGTACAATGAGCAGTTCTTC,CATSRESLFLYNEQFF
15,-,TRBD1,TRBV4-1,TRBJ2-7,TGCGCCAGCAGCCAGGGACAGGGAACCGCCTACGAGCAGTACTTC,CASSQGQGTAYEQYF
15,-,TRBD2,TRBV19,TRBJ2-1,TGTGCCAGTAGGGGGGCCGGTACTAGCGGCCATGAGCAGTTCTTC,CASRGAGTSGHEQFF
15,many,TRBD1,TRBV5-6,TRBJ1-1,TGTGCCAGCAGCCAATGGACAGGCCTGAACACTGAAGCTTTCTTT,CASSQWTGLNTEAFF
14,many,TRBD2,TRBV7-2,TRBJ2-7,TGTGCCAGCAGCGTGACTAGCGGGGTCTACGAGCAGTACTTC,CASSVTSGVYEQYF
20,-,TRBD1,TRBV4-2,TRBJ1-6,TGTGCCAGCAGCCAAGAGGGGGTGAAGGGGGCGCGTATCTCTGATTCACCCCTCCACTTT,CASSQEGVKGARISDSPLHF
15,many,TRBD2,TRBV6-4,TRBJ2-1,TGTGCCAGCAGTGACTCGACTAGCGGGAGCAATGAGCAGTTCTTC,CASSDSTSGSNEQFF
15,medium-sized,TRBD1,TRBV12-3/TRBV12-4,TRBJ1-1,TGTGCCAGCAGCCGACTTGGGACAGGCTACACTGAAGCTTTCTTT,CASSRLGTGYTEAFF
13,-,-,TRBV5-1,TRBJ1-2,TGCGCCAGCAGCCCAACACGGACCTATGGCTACACCTTC,CASSPTRTYGYTF
11,many,-,TRBV30,TRBJ1-1,TGTGCAGGAGGTGGGGGGCCCCAAGCTTTCTTT,CAGGGGPQAFF
14,many,-,TRBV28,TRBJ2-7,TGTGCCAGCAGTTTTAGTGGAAACTCCTACGAGCAGTACTTC,CASSFSGNSYEQYF
12,many,-,TRBV5-1,TRBJ2-1,TGCGCCAGCAGCTTCCTAGGGAATGAGCAGTTCTTC,CASSFLGNEQFF
15,few,TRBD2,TRBV5-6,TRBJ2-1,TGTGTCAGCAGCCGATGGACTAGCGGGAGGAATGAGCAGTTCTTC,CVSSRWTSGRNEQFF
16,many,-,TRBV5-4,TRBJ1-2,TGTGCCAGCAGCAAGGCGGGTGGGGTAACTAACTATGGCTACACCTTC,CASSKAGGVTNYGYTF
13,many,TRBD2,TRBV20-1,TRBJ2-1,TGCAGTGCTTATAGCGGGAGGGCTGGTGAGCAGTTCTTC,CSAYSGRAGEQFF
15,many,-,TRBV7-8,TRBJ2-7,TGTGCCAGCAGCTTAGAGGCGGGAAGCTCCTACGAGCAGTACTTC,CASSLEAGSSYEQYF
14,many,-,TRBV20-1,TRBJ1-2,TGCAGTGCTAGAGAGGGAGAGGGGGTCTATGGCTACACCTTC,CSAREGEGVYGYTF
17,many,-,TRBV5-1,TRBJ1-1,TGCGCCAGCAGCTTGGTGGCTGAGATGGGGCTGAACACTGAAGCTTTCTTT,CASSLVAEMGLNTEAFF
16,-,TRBD1,TRBV20-1,TRBJ1-5,TGCAGTGCTAGAGGGTCCCGGGACAGGGCAGTCCAGCCCCAGCATTTT,CSARGSRDRAVQPQHF